This T cell receptor (beta chain) was recorded in a study of a mutant IDH1 vaccine in newly diagnosed glioma. Across the whole study: Treated patients were roughly 60% male, roughly 40% female, mean age 40.4 years.

Sample time point: baseline, week 1 (first vaccination visit). Treatment noted: pre-vaccination baseline after standard-of-care therapy. The V gene lost 4 bases and the J gene lost 6 bases, with 9 bases spanning the gap. The CDR3 consists of 13 residues. The germline V gene has CDR1 PRHDT and CDR2 FYEKMQ (reference sequence). A single count supports this clone. Measured with immunoSEQ multiplex PCR; TCRdb has only the in-frame clones, and not every one. This table holds roughly 84,000 clones, about four fifths found once. The origin of this receptor is a man aged 35-49 years with glioma. Some clones in this sample may be carry-over from other donors' samples. The input for sequencing was PBMCs, taken from a glioma patient treated with radiotherapy, temozolomide or both. The V gene is TRBV13, the J gene TRBJ2-2, with a weak D call TRBD1 (6 bases). CDR3 sequence reads: CASSSGVAGELFF. Written as DNA, the CDR3 is TGTGCCAGCAGCTCAGGGGTCGCCGGGGAGCTGTTTTTT.